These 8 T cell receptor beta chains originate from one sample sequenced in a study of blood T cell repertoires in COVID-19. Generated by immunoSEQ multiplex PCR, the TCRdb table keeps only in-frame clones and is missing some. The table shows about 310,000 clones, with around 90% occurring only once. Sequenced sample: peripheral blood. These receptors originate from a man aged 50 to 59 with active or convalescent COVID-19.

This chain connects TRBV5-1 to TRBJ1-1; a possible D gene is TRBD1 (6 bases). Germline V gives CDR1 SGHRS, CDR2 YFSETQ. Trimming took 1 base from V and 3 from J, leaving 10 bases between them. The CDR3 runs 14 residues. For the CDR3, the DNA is TGCGCCAGCAGCTTGAGACCAGGGGACACTGAAGCTTTCTTT. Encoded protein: CASSLRPGDTEAFF.

The CDR3 spells CASSGLMNTEAFF. Written as DNA, the CDR3 is TGTGCCAGCAGCGGACTGATGAACACTGAAGCTTTCTTT. The chain couples TRBV5-4 to TRBJ1-1, with D unclear. This CDR3 has 13 residues. V was trimmed by 4 bases and J by 0 bases, leaving 7 bases between them. CDR1 is SGHNT and CDR2 is YYREEE in the germline V gene (reference sequence). The full variable domain, rest sourced from reference TRBV5-4 and TRBJ1-1, is ETGVTQSPTHLIKTRGQQVTLRCSSQSGHNTVSWYQQALGQGPQFIFQYYREEENGRGNFPPRFSGLQFPNYSSELNVNALELDDSALYLCASSGLMNTEAFFGQGTRLTVV.

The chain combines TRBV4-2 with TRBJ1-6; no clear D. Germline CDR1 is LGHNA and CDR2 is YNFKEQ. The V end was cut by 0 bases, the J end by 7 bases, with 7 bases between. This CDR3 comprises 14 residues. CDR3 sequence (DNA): TGTGCCAGCAGCCAAGATGGGGAGAATTCACCCCTCCACTTT. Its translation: CASSQDGENSPLHF.

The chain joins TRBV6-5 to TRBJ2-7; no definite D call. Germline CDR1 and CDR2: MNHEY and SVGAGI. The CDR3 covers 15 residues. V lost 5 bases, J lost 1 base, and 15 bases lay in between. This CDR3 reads CASSTATTKSYEQYF. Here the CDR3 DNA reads TGTGCCAGCAGTACGGCAACAACTAAATCCTACGAGCAGTACTTC.

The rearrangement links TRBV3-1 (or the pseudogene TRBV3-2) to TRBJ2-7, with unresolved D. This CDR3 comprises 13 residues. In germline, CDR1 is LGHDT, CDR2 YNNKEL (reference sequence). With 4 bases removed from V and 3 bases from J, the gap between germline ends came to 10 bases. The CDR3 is CASSPEPDYEQYF. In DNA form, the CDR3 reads TGTGCCAGCAGCCCAGAACCAGACTACGAGCAGTACTTC.

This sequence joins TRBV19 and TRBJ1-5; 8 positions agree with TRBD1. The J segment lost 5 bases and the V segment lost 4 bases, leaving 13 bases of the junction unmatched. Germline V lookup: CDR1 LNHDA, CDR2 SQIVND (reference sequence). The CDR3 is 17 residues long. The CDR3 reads CASSTQGARGMDQPQHF. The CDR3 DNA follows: TGTGCCAGTAGTACCCAGGGGGCGCGGGGAATGGATCAGCCCCAGCATTTT. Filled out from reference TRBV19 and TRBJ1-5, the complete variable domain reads DGGITQSPKYLFRKEGQNVTLSCEQNLNHDAMYWYRQDPGQGLRLIYYSQIVNDFQKGDIAEGYSVSREKKESFPLTVTSAQKNPTAFYLCASSTQGARGMDQPQHFGDGTRLSIL.

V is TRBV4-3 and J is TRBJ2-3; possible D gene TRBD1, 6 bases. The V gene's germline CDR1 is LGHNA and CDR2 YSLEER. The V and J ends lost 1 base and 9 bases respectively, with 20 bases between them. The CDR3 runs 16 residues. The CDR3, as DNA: TGCGCCAGCAGCCAAGGAGGTCAGGGGAAAAGAGACACGCAGTATTTT. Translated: CASSQGGQGKRDTQYF.

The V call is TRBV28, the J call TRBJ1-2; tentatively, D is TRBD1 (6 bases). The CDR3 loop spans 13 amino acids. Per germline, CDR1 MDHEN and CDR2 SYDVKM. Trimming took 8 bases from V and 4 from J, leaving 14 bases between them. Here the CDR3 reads CASGGHSRYGYTF. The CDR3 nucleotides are TGTGCCAGCGGGGGCCACAGTCGCTATGGCTACACCTTC.